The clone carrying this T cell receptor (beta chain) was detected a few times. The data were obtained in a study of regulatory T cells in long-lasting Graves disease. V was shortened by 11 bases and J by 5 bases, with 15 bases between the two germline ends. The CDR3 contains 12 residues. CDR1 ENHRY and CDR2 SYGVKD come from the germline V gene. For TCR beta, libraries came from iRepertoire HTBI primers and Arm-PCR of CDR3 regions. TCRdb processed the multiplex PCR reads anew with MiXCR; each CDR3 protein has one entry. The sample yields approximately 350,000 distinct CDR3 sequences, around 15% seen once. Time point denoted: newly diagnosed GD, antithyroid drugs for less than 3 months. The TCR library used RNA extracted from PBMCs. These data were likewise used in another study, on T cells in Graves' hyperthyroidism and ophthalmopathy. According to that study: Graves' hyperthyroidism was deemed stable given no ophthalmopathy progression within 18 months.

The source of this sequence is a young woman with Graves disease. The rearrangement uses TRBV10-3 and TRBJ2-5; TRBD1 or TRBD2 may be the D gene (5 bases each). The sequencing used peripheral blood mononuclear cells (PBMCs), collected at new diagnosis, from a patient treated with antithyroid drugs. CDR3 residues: CAAGTAQETQYF. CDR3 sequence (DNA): TGTGCCGCCGGGACGGCCCAGGAGACCCAGTACTTC.